Each of the 25 T cell receptor beta chains below was sequenced from the same sample in a study of blood T cell repertoires in COVID-19. TCRdb's copy holds only in-frame clones and misses some; the assay was immunoSEQ multiplex PCR. The profile shows about 100,000 clones, 65% to 85% of them singletons. Sequenced sample: peripheral blood. The receptor source for this set is a woman aged 55-70 years with acute or convalescent COVID-19.

V usage is TRBV5-8 and J usage is TRBJ2-3; 8 nucleotides line up with TRBD1. The CDR3 runs 14 residues. Germline CDR1 is SGHTS and CDR2 is YDEGEE. J was trimmed by 5 bases and V by 3 bases; bases with no gene match: 5. The CDR3, as DNA: TGTGCCAGCAGCTCCCGGACAGGGTTAGATACGCAGTATTTT. Translating gives CASSSRTGLDTQYF.

V gene TRBV11-3 combines with J gene TRBJ2-3; the D gene is possibly TRBD2 (6 bases). The CDR3 has 16 residues. Trimming took 1 base from V and 0 from J, leaving 11 bases between them. CDR1 and CDR2 from the germline V gene are SGHNT and YENEEA. CDR3 nucleotide sequence: TGTGCCAGCAGCTTAGTCTGGGGGGAAAGCACAGATACGCAGTATTTT. This translates into CASSLVWGESTDTQYF.

The chain is built from TRBV2 and TRBJ1-2; 7 bases line up with TRBD1. The CDR3 runs to 14 residues. The V gene's germline CDR1 is SNHLY and CDR2 FYNNEI. Germline trimming cut 6 bases from V and 8 bases from J; bases unmatched to any gene: 12. CDR3: CASSPEYRGRGYTF. In DNA form, the CDR3 reads TGTGCCAGCAGCCCCGAGTACAGGGGTCGGGGCTACACCTTC.

The genes are TRBV21-1 and TRBJ2-1; whether TRBD1, the table's D call, matches the DNA was not checked. TRBV21-1 is recorded as a pseudogene. This CDR3 region has 16 residues. CDR3 sequence (DNA): TGTGCCAGCAGCGACCGGGACACTCAGATCTACAATGAGCAGTTCTTC. It specifies CASSDRDTQIYNEQFF.

This clone was seen ten or more times. V and J are TRBV29-1 and TRBJ1-2; 10 nucleotides match TRBD1. Trimming cost V 4 bases and J 6 bases; bases outside gene matches: 2. The CDR3 sequence is 12 residues long. Germline values: CDR1 SQVTM, CDR2 ANQGSEA. The CDR3 DNA follows: TGCAGCGTTGGGGGACAGGGGCATGGCTACACCTTC. Protein: CSVGGQGHGYTF.

This clone occurred a few times. The genes are TRBV19 and TRBJ1-6, with 7 bases identical to TRBD1. The V gene's germline CDR1 is LNHDA and CDR2 SQIVND (reference sequence). Germline trimming cut 6 bases from V and 6 bases from J; bases unmatched to any gene: 5. The CDR3 is 14 amino acids. The CDR3 region is CASRYRGSNSPLHF. CDR3 nucleotide sequence: TGTGCCAGTAGATACAGGGGAAGTAATTCACCCCTCCACTTT. Full variable domain (outside the CDR3, taken from reference TRBV19 and TRBJ1-6): DGGITQSPKYLFRKEGQNVTLSCEQNLNHDAMYWYRQDPGQGLRLIYYSQIVNDFQKGDIAEGYSVSREKKESFPLTVTSAQKNPTAFYLCASRYRGSNSPLHFGNGTRLTVT.

The chain has TRBV21-1 and TRBJ2-7; TRBD2 is the table's D call, not checked against the DNA. TRBV21-1 has pseudogene status. The CDR3 sequence is 14 residues long. The CDR3, as DNA: TGTGCCAGCAAGCGACTAGCGGGGAACTACGAGCAGTACTTC. Its protein product is CASKRLAGNYEQYF.

The gene calls are TRBV6-5 and TRBJ2-6; tentative D call: TRBD1 (5 bases). The CDR3 runs 15 residues. CDR1 MNHEY and CDR2 SVGAGI come from the germline V gene. Trimming took off 6 bases at V and 5 bases at J, with 14 bases between the two ends. CDR3 protein: CASSFQGYRANVLTF. For the CDR3, the DNA is TGTGCCAGCAGCTTTCAGGGATATAGGGCCAACGTCCTGACTTTC.

The chain combines TRBV28 with TRBJ2-4, with TRBD1 identical over 10 bases. Germline V gene lookup returns CDR1 MDHEN and CDR2 SYDVKM. The length of the CDR3 is 14 residues. Trimming took 6 bases from V and 6 from J; bases not matched to a gene: 5. CDR3 DNA sequence: TGTGCCAGCAGGCGACAGGGGGCGGGAAACATTCAGTACTTC. This gives the protein CASRRQGAGNIQYF.

The chain is built from TRBV7-9 and TRBJ1-4; TRBD1 aligns across 9 bases. CDR1 and CDR2 (germline): SEHNR, FQNEAQ (reference sequence). CDR3 length: 14 residues. J lost 6 bases, V lost 5 bases, and 4 bases had no gene match. This CDR3 reads CASSIRQGDEKLFF. The CDR3 DNA follows: TGTGCCAGCAGCATCCGACAGGGGGATGAAAAACTGTTTTTT.

This chain links TRBV30 with TRBJ2-5; 8 bases agree with TRBD1. CDR3 length: 16 amino acids. Trimming removed 0 bases from V and 2 bases from J; junction bases left unmatched: 8. Germline V gene lookup returns CDR1 GTSNPN and CDR2 SVGIG (reference sequence). CDR3 in amino acids: CAWSVRFGQGQETQYF. The CDR3 DNA reads TGTGCCTGGAGTGTACGGTTTGGACAGGGACAAGAGACCCAGTACTTC.

This clone was observed a few times. CDR3 amino acids: CATREHQDNQPQHF. The DNA for the CDR3 is TGTGCCACCAGAGAACACCAGGACAATCAGCCCCAGCATTTT. The chain couples TRBV19 to TRBJ1-5; D unresolved. V lost 10 bases and J 3 bases, leaving 16 bases between the germline ends. The CDR3 is 14 amino acids. Germline CDR1 and CDR2: LNHDA and SQIVND (reference sequence).

The chain uses TRBV19 and TRBJ1-2, with 10 positions matching TRBD1. V trimming: 5 bases; J trimming: 4 bases; junction bases outside the gene matches: 10. The CDR3 runs 16 residues. Germline values: CDR1 LNHDA, CDR2 SQIVND (reference sequence). The CDR3 sequence: CASSRQTGGRTYGYTF. The DNA of the CDR3 is TGTGCCAGTAGTCGTCAGACAGGGGGCCGTACCTATGGCTACACCTTC.

The chain recombines TRBV11-2 with TRBJ1-2; D is perhaps TRBD1 (5 bases). Trimming shortened V by 1 base and J by 3 bases, and 9 bases separated the two germline ends. Germline values: CDR1 SGHAT, CDR2 FQNNGV. This CDR3 has 14 amino acids. The CDR3 DNA sequence: TGTGCCAGCAGCTTAGCGGGGGGGGACTATGGCTACACCTTC. It specifies CASSLAGGDYGYTF.

The chain is built from TRBV7-8 and TRBJ1-1, with D possibly TRBD1 on 5 matching bases. V was shortened by 5 bases and J by 5 bases, with 18 bases between the two germline ends. This CDR3 has 15 amino acids. Germline V gene data show CDR1 as SGHVS and CDR2 as FQNEAQ. CDR3 protein: CASSLEEGSRTEAFF. CDR3 bases: TGTGCCAGCAGCCTGGAGGAGGGGTCAAGGACTGAAGCTTTCTTT.

In its sample, this clone was seen once. This chain uses TRBV5-1 with TRBJ2-1; the match to TRBD2 covers 7 bases. With V trimmed by 0 bases and J by 4 bases, 7 bases remained unmatched. The CDR3 is 16 residues long. Germline V gives CDR1 SGHRS, CDR2 YFSETQ. CDR3 nucleotide sequence: TGCGCCAGCAGCTTGGGTGGGACTACCCCATACAATGAGCAGTTCTTC. Protein: CASSLGGTTPYNEQFF.

The CDR3 protein is CASSLAGGEAFF. In DNA form, the CDR3 reads TGTGCCAGCAGCTTGGCCGGGGGAGAAGCTTTCTTT. The gene calls are TRBV5-5 and TRBJ1-1, with TRBD1 as a possible D gene (5 bases). The CDR3 is 12 residues long. V gave up 0 bases and J gave up 8 bases, with 8 bases separating them. Germline CDR1 and CDR2: SGHKS and YYEKEE (reference sequence). Full variable domain (outside the CDR3, taken from reference TRBV5-5 and TRBJ1-1): DAGVTQSPTHLIKTRGQQVTLRCSPISGHKSVSWYQQVLGQGPQFIFQYYEKEERGRGNFPDRFSARQFPNYSSELNVNALLLGDSALYLCASSLAGGEAFFGQGTRLTVV.

The chain is built from TRBV30 and TRBJ2-3, with no clear D. Looked up from germline, CDR1 is GTSNPN and CDR2 is SVGIG (reference sequence). Trimming removed 3 bases from V and 6 bases from J, with 10 bases in between. This CDR3 has 12 residues. The DNA for the CDR3 is TGTGCCTGGAGAGAGTCAGCGGATACGCAGTATTTT. Encoded protein: CAWRESADTQYF.

V is TRBV6-5 and J is TRBJ1-2; 10 bases line up with TRBD1. V was clipped by 6 bases and J by 5 bases; unmatched bases: 9. CDR3 length equals 15 residues. CDR1 is MNHEY and CDR2 is SVGAGI in the germline V gene. This CDR3 reads CASSVSGTGDYGYTF. CDR3 nucleotide sequence: TGTGCCAGCAGCGTTTCCGGGACAGGGGATTATGGCTACACCTTC.

V and J are TRBV6-5 and TRBJ2-2; 8 nucleotides agree with TRBD1. The CDR3 extends over 13 amino acids. J gave up 6 bases and V 6 bases, and 3 bases lay outside the gene matches. In germline, CDR1 is MNHEY, CDR2 SVGAGI. The CDR3 sequence: CASRTGGPGELFF. The CDR3 DNA reads TGTGCCAGCAGAACAGGGGGGCCCGGGGAGCTGTTTTTT.

This clone has a single count. V and J are TRBV5-4 and TRBJ1-6; TRBD1 matches at 8 bases. The CDR3 length is 16 residues. V was clipped by 5 bases and J by 7 bases; unmatched bases: 11. Germline V gene sequence: CDR1 SGHNT, CDR2 YYREEE (reference sequence). The CDR3 is CASRRKTGEGNSPLHF. The CDR3 DNA reads as TGTGCCAGCAGGCGTAAGACAGGGGAAGGGAATTCACCCCTCCACTTT.

The chain uses TRBV19 and TRBJ1-4, with TRBD1 matching over 7 bases. CDR3 length: 14 residues. J lost 8 bases, V lost 3 bases, and 6 bases had no gene match. The germline gives CDR1 LNHDA, CDR2 SQIVND (reference sequence). The CDR3: CASSIRAGGEKLFF. DNA for the CDR3: TGTGCCAGTAGTATTCGGGCAGGGGGAGAAAAACTGTTTTTT.

The CDR3: CASSSREEDTIYF. CDR3 sequence (DNA): TGTGCCAGCAGCTCCCGGGAAGAGGACACCATATATTTT. This chain joins TRBV11-2 and TRBJ1-3; D gene unclear. V lost 4 bases and J 8 bases, leaving 12 bases between the germline ends. This CDR3 contains 13 residues. Germline V gene lookup returns CDR1 SGHAT and CDR2 FQNNGV.

This clone was recorded only once. The J gene is TRBJ1-6, the V gene TRBV28; the D gene is possibly TRBD1 (6 bases). The V end lost 3 bases, the J end lost 9 bases, and 15 bases lay between the germline ends. The CDR3 spans 15 residues. The germline gives CDR1 MDHEN, CDR2 SYDVKM. CDR3 sequence reads: CASSFWGRGGSPLHF. CDR3 DNA sequence: TGTGCCAGCAGTTTTTGGGGCAGGGGTGGTTCACCCCTCCACTTT.

The V call is TRBV29-1, the J call TRBJ1-3; 11 bases line up with TRBD1. V dropped 7 bases and J dropped 7; count of bases not matched to a gene: 9. The CDR3 is made up of 14 amino acids. Germline lookup yields CDR1 SQVTM and CDR2 ANQGSEA. CDR3 protein: CSAGGQGARNTIYF. In DNA form, the CDR3 reads TGCAGCGCCGGAGGACAGGGGGCGAGGAACACCATATATTTT.